Listed below are T cell receptor beta chains from one sample, sequenced in a study of cytomegalovirus exposure and HLA in healthy donors. TCRdb keeps only in-frame clones here, not all; method: immunoSEQ multiplex PCR. This table has 95,000 to 150,000 clones, about 93% appearing once. The sequencing sample was made of PBMCs. These receptors were obtained from a woman aged 18-35 years in good health and CMV-seronegative. Both conserved end residues are part of each CDR3. The D gene is left open where the match is weak. Rows give clone size only sometimes, using once, few, many, or a class for an expanded clone.

D gene: TRBD1
J gene: TRBJ2-3
clone size: -
V gene: TRBV4-1
CDR3 protein: CASTPPTGGTDTQYF
CDR3 DNA: TGCGCCAGCACCCCCCCGACAGGGGGCACAGATACGCAGTATTTT

D gene: -
J gene: TRBJ2-7
clone size: -
V gene: TRBV30
CDR3 protein: CAWSVNRVEQYF
CDR3 DNA: TGTGCCTGGAGTGTCAACCGCGTTGAGCAGTACTTC

D gene: -
J gene: TRBJ1-5
clone size: -
V gene: TRBV28
CDR3 protein: CASKTDGMGPRQPQHF
CDR3 DNA: TGTGCCAGCAAAACTGATGGGATGGGGCCTCGTCAGCCCCAGCATTTT

D gene: TRBD2
J gene: TRBJ2-4
clone size: -
V gene: TRBV5-6
CDR3 protein: CASSRGLDSGIQYF
CDR3 DNA: TGTGCCAGCAGCCGAGGACTAGATTCGGGCATTCAGTACTTC

D gene: -
J gene: TRBJ1-4
clone size: -
V gene: TRBV10-2
CDR3 protein: CASSDGGNGEKLFF
CDR3 DNA: TGCGCCAGCAGTGACGGGGGGAATGGGGAAAAACTGTTTTTT

D gene: -
J gene: TRBJ1-1
clone size: -
V gene: TRBV9
CDR3 protein: CASSVSRRLPMNTEAFF
CDR3 DNA: TGTGCCAGCAGCGTATCCCGTCGACTGCCCATGAACACTGAAGCTTTCTTT

D gene: -
J gene: TRBJ2-2
clone size: -
V gene: TRBV28
CDR3 protein: CASSLRGELFF
CDR3 DNA: TGTGCCAGCAGTTTGCGCGGGGAGCTGTTTTTT

D gene: -
J gene: TRBJ2-2
clone size: once
V gene: TRBV7-9
CDR3 protein: CASSSASQANTGELFF
CDR3 DNA: TGTGCCAGCAGCTCAGCAAGTCAGGCGAACACCGGGGAGCTGTTTTTT

D gene: TRBD2
J gene: TRBJ2-7
clone size: -
V gene: TRBV6-5
CDR3 protein: CASSILAGAGNEQYF
CDR3 DNA: TGTGCCAGCAGTATTCTAGCGGGGGCGGGAAACGAGCAGTACTTC

D gene: -
J gene: TRBJ1-1
clone size: -
V gene: TRBV27
CDR3 protein: CASSLLGGPEAFF
CDR3 DNA: TGTGCCAGCAGTTTATTAGGTGGGCCTGAAGCTTTCTTT

D gene: -
J gene: TRBJ2-3
clone size: -
V gene: TRBV18
CDR3 protein: CASSPSRSTDTQYF
CDR3 DNA: TGTGCCAGCTCACCCTCCCGGTCTACGGATACGCAGTATTTT

D gene: TRBD2
J gene: TRBJ2-3
clone size: -
V gene: TRBV7-9
CDR3 protein: CASSLELAGVTSTDTQYF
CDR3 DNA: TGTGCCAGCAGCTTAGAACTAGCGGGGGTAACTAGCACAGATACGCAGTATTTT